This is a list of T cell receptor beta chains from one sample in a study of cytomegalovirus exposure and HLA in healthy donors. Clones were read by immunoSEQ multiplex PCR, and TCRdb kept only the in-frame ones, dropping some. The sample contains 150,000 to 200,000 clones, roughly 79% of which appear only once. The specimen sequenced was PBMCs. All receptors derive from a woman aged 30 to 39 in good health and CMV-seropositive. Both conserved end residues are part of each CDR3. A D gene is named only where the DNA matches it firmly. Clone size is given for some rows only: seen once, a few or many times, or a class if the clone is expanded.

j_call	v_call	clone_size	d_call	cdr3_nt	cdr3_aa
TRBJ2-5	TRBV4-3	.	TRBD1	TGCGCCAGCAGCCAAGGACAGGGGATTGGAGAGACCCAGTACTTC	CASSQGQGIGETQYF
TRBJ2-6	TRBV11-3	.	.	TGTGCCAGCAGCCGCTCTGGGGCCAACGTCCTGACTTTC	CASSRSGANVLTF
TRBJ2-6	TRBV10-1	few	.	TGCGCCAGCAGTGATACGGGGGCTGGGGCCAACGTCCTGACTTTC	CASSDTGAGANVLTF
TRBJ2-7	TRBV5-8	.	TRBD1	TGTGCCAGCAGCTATTCCGGGACAGGGGTCTACGAGCAGTACTTC	CASSYSGTGVYEQYF
TRBJ1-1	TRBV11-2	.	TRBD1	TGTGCCAGCAGCCGACTCACACTAGACAGGGGCGGTGAAGCTTTCTTT	CASSRLTLDRGGEAFF
TRBJ2-3	TRBV7-2	.	TRBD1	TGTGCCACCTCCGGCAGGGGGCTTGGAGATACGCAGTATTTT	CATSGRGLGDTQYF
TRBJ1-5	TRBV19	.	.	TGTGCCAGTAGCTCTCTCGGATCTACGGGAGGGGTCAATCAGCCCCAGCATTTT	CASSSLGSTGGVNQPQHF
TRBJ2-2	TRBV18	.	.	TGTGCCAGCTCACCGTCTAGCTTTGTCGGGGAGCTGTTTTTT	CASSPSSFVGELFF
TRBJ2-1	TRBV5-6	once	.	TGTGCCAGCAGCTTTGGGCATGTCCTTTCCTACAATGAGCAGTTCTTC	CASSFGHVLSYNEQFF
TRBJ1-1	TRBV5-6	.	.	TGTGCCAGCAGCTTCCCAGGGAACACTGAAGCTTTCTTT	CASSFPGNTEAFF
TRBJ2-2	TRBV5-6	.	.	TGTGCCAGCAGCTTGGTGGGGACAAGAAGCGGGGAGCTGTTTTTT	CASSLVGTRSGELFF
TRBJ2-7	TRBV7-6	few	TRBD2	TGTGCCAGCAGCTTAGGGGTCGGGGCGGGGGGCGACGAGCAGTACTTC	CASSLGVGAGGDEQYF
TRBJ2-7	TRBV6-5	.	TRBD2	TGTGCCAGCAGTTACGGGCGGGAGAGCTACGAGCAGTACTTC	CASSYGRESYEQYF
TRBJ1-1	TRBV27	once	.	TGTGCCAGCAATCTCGATGGGCACACTGAAGCTTTCTTT	CASNLDGHTEAFF
TRBJ1-4	TRBV28	.	.	TGTGCCAGCCAAGACCCAAGGGGGGGTAATGAAAAACTGTTTTTT	CASQDPRGGNEKLFF
TRBJ2-7	TRBV29-1	.	TRBD2	TGCAGCGTTGAAGGGGCACAGGGACTAGCCAGCGAGCAGTACTTC	CSVEGAQGLASEQYF
TRBJ2-7	TRBV7-2	.	TRBD2	TGTGCCAGCAGCTTAAGCGCGGGGGGCTACGAGCAGTACTTC	CASSLSAGGYEQYF
TRBJ1-2	TRBV10-1	few	.	TGCGCCAGCAGTGAGTCGGGGGCTTGGGGCTACACCTTC	CASSESGAWGYTF
TRBJ2-3	TRBV4-1	few	TRBD2	TGCGCCAGCAGCCAAAGCGGGGTGGCAGATACGCAGTATTTT	CASSQSGVADTQYF
TRBJ2-1	TRBV30	.	TRBD1	TGTGCCTGGAGTGTACAGGGACAGGGTGAGCAGTTCTTC	CAWSVQGQGEQFF
TRBJ2-1	TRBV6-1	few	TRBD1	TGTGCCAGCATTAGGGACAGTGGATACCCCAATGAGCAGTTCTTC	CASIRDSGYPNEQFF
TRBJ1-2	TRBV27	.	TRBD1	TGTGCCAGCAGTACCGTTGACAGGGGTGGGGGCTACACCTTC	CASSTVDRGGGYTF
TRBJ1-2	TRBV6-1	few	TRBD1	TGTGCCAGCAGTGAACAACAGGGGTACTATGGCTACACCTTC	CASSEQQGYYGYTF